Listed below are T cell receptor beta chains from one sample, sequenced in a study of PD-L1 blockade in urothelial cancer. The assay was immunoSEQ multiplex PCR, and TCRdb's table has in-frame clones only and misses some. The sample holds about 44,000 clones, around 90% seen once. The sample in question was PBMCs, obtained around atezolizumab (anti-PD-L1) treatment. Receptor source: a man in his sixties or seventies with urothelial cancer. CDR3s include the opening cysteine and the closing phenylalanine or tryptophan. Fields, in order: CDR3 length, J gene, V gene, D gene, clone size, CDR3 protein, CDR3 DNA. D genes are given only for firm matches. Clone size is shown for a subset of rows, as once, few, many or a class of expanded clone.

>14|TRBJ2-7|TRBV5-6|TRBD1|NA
CASSLGQGPYEQYF
TGTGCCAGCAGCCTGGGACAGGGTCCCTACGAGCAGTACTTC
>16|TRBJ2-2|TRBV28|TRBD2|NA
CASGTAGGLDTGELFF
TGTGCCAGCGGGACGGCGGGAGGACTCGACACCGGGGAGCTGTTTTTT
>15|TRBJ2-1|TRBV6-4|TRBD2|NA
CASSFEAGGHNEQFF
TGTGCCAGCAGTTTTGAAGCGGGAGGGCACAATGAGCAGTTCTTC
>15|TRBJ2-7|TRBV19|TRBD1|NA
CASSRAGTGGYEQYF
TGTGCCAGTAGCAGAGCCGGGACAGGGGGTTACGAGCAGTACTTC
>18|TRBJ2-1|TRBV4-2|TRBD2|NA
CASSQGTSGIKSYNEQFF
TGTGCCAGCAGCCAAGGGACAAGCGGGATAAAATCCTACAATGAGCAGTTCTTC
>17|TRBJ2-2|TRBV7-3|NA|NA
CASSLFGPIGETGELFF
TGTGCCAGCAGCTTATTTGGTCCGATCGGGGAGACCGGGGAGCTGTTTTTT
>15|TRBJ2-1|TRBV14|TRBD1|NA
CASSQLQGANNEQFF
TGTGCCAGCAGCCAATTACAGGGGGCTAACAATGAGCAGTTCTTC
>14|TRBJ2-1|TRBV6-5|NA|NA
CASSYLGHINEQFF
TGTGCCAGCAGTTACCTGGGACATATCAATGAGCAGTTCTTC
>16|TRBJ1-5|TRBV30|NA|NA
CAWSPRGGRRNQPQHF
TGTGCCTGGAGTCCCCGGGGAGGGAGGCGCAATCAGCCCCAGCATTTT
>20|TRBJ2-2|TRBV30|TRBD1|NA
CAWRGGGWSAQLGPGGELFF
TGTGCCTGGAGAGGGGGCGGATGGTCGGCACAACTAGGTCCGGGCGGGGAGCTGTTTTTT
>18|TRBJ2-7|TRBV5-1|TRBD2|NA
CASSRGWGSSGRADEQYF
TGCGCCAGCAGCCGGGGCTGGGGGTCTAGCGGGAGGGCCGACGAGCAGTACTTC
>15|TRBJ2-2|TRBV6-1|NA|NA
CASSPRRDNTGELFF
TGTGCCAGCAGCCCTCGGCGGGACAACACCGGGGAGCTGTTTTTT
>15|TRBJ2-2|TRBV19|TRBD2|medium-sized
CASSPLAGHTGELFF
TGTGCCAGTAGTCCTCTAGCGGGACACACCGGGGAGCTGTTTTTT
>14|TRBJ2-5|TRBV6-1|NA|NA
CASSTGTPPETQYF
TGTGCCAGTTCAACCGGGACACCACCAGAGACCCAGTACTTC
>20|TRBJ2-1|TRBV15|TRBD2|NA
CATSRGRLAGPKNSYNEQFF
TGTGCCACCAGCAGAGGGAGACTAGCGGGACCCAAAAACTCCTACAATGAGCAGTTCTTC
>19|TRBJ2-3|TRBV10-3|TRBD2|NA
CAISEPSPWTSGLTDTQYF
TGTGCCATCAGTGAGCCGAGCCCTTGGACTAGCGGGTTAACAGATACGCAGTATTTT
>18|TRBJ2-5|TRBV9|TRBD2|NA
CASSVGERTSGLQETQYF
TGTGCCAGCAGCGTAGGTGAGCGGACTAGCGGTTTACAAGAGACCCAGTACTTC
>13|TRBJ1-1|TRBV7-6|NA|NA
CASSLLRGTEAFF
TGTGCCAGCAGCTTACTTCGGGGGACTGAAGCTTTCTTT
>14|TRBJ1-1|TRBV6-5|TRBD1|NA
CASSLDRGSTEAFF
TGTGCCAGCAGCTTAGACAGGGGAAGCACTGAAGCTTTCTTT
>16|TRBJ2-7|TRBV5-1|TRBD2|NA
CASSLRSGTSSYEQYF
TGCGCCAGCAGCTTGCGGTCCGGGACTAGCTCCTACGAGCAGTACTTC
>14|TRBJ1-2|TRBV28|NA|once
CASRAGLPLGGYTF
TGTGCCAGCAGGGCTGGACTGCCCCTTGGGGGCTACACCTTC
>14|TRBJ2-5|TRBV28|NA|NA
CASSLFRVQETQYF
TGTGCCAGCAGTTTATTCAGGGTCCAAGAGACCCAGTACTTC
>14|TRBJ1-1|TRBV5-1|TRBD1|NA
CASSPGWDRYEAFF
TGCGCCAGCAGCCCGGGCTGGGACAGGTATGAAGCTTTCTTT
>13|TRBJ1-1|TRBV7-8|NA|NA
CASSRQVNTEAFF
TGTGCCAGCTCAAGGCAGGTTAACACTGAAGCTTTCTTT
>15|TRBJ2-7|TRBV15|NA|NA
CATSPGHYNSYEQYF
TGTGCCACCAGCCCGGGACACTACAACTCCTACGAGCAGTACTTC
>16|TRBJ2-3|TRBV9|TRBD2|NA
CASSKDPGTSGSTQYF
TGTGCCAGCAGCAAAGACCCCGGGACTAGCGGGAGTACGCAGTATTTT
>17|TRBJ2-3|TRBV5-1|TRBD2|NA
CASSFGLAGSSTDTQYF
TGCGCCAGCAGCTTCGGCCTAGCGGGGAGCAGCACAGATACGCAGTATTTT
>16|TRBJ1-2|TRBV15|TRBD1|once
CATSRDRGDRYHGYTF
TGTGCCACCAGCAGAGATCGGGGGGACAGGTATCATGGCTACACCTTC
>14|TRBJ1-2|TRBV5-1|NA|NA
CASSLGHPLDGYTF
TGCGCCAGCAGCCTGGGACACCCGTTGGATGGCTACACCTTC
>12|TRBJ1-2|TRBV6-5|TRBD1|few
CASSRTGNGYTF
TGTGCCAGCAGTCGGACAGGGAACGGCTACACCTTC
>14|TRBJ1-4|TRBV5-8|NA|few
CASSLSGPNEKLFF
TGTGCCAGCAGCCTCTCCGGTCCTAATGAAAAACTGTTTTTT
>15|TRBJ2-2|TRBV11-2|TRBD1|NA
CASSLGTGVAGELFF
TGTGCCAGCAGCTTAGGGACAGGGGTGGCCGGGGAGCTGTTTTTT
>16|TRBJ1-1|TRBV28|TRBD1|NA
CASSLLGQGANAEAFF
TGTGCCAGCAGTTTATTAGGCCAGGGGGCAAATGCTGAAGCTTTCTTT
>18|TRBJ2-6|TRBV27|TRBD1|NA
CASSSSRGQLAGANVLTF
TGTGCCAGCAGTTCCTCAAGGGGACAGCTAGCTGGGGCCAACGTCCTGACTTTC